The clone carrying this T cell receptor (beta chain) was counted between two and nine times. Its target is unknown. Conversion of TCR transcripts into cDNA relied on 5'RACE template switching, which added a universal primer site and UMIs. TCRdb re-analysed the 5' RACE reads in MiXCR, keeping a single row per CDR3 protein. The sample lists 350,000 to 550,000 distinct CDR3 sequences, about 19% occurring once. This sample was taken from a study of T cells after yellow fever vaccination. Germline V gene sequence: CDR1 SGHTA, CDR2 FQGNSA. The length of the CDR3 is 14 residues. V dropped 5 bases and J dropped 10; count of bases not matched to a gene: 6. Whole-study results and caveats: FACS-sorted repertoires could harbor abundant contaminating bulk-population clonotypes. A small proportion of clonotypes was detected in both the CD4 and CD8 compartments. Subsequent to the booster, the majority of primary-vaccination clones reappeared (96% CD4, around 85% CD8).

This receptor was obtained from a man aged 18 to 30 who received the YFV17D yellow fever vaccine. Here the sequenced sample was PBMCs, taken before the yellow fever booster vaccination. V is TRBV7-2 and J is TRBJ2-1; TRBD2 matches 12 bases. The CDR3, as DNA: TGTGCCAGCAGCCTCGGACTAGCGGGGCAGGAGCAGTTCTTC. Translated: CASSLGLAGQEQFF.